These 23 T cell receptor beta chains were all obtained from the same sample, sequenced in a study of blood T cell repertoires in COVID-19. Only in-frame clones appear in the TCRdb table, and some are missing; sequencing was by immunoSEQ multiplex PCR. The table shows some 150,000 clones, with 84% occurring only once. Material for sequencing was peripheral blood. The receptors here all came from a man between 65 and 85 years old with acute or convalescent COVID-19.

This rearrangement joins TRBV5-5 to TRBJ2-7; D is perhaps TRBD1 (6 bases). This CDR3 spans 18 amino acids. Trimming pared 0 bases from V and 0 bases from J, leaving 19 bases between. Looked up from germline, CDR1 is SGHKS and CDR2 is YYEKEE (reference sequence). The CDR3 region is CASSLGPGGSSISYEQYF. Written as DNA, the CDR3 is TGTGCCAGCAGCTTGGGGCCTGGGGGCTCCTCCATCTCCTACGAGCAGTACTTC.

The chain links TRBV5-1 to TRBJ2-5; 8 bases fit TRBD1. With 4 bases clipped from V and 3 bases from J, the junction kept 11 bases outside the gene matches. Germline V lookup: CDR1 SGHRS, CDR2 YFSETQ. The CDR3 has 16 residues. The CDR3 sequence: CASSVGQGRGKETQYF. Here the CDR3 DNA reads TGCGCCAGCAGCGTAGGACAGGGCCGGGGTAAAGAGACCCAGTACTTC.

This clone was seen a few times. The genes are TRBV5-1 and TRBJ2-5; 10 bases fit TRBD2. The junction had 7 bases not matched to a gene; V was cut back by 3 bases and J by 5 bases. CDR3 size: 15 residues. Germline-derived CDR1 and CDR2 are SGHRS and YFSETQ. DNA of the CDR3: TGCGCCAGCAGCTCCTCTAGCGGGAGAGGGGAGACCCAGTACTTC. It codes for CASSSSSGRGETQYF.

This chain links TRBV28 with TRBJ2-5; D unresolved. V lost 5 bases and J 5 bases, leaving 24 bases between the germline ends. CDR1 is MDHEN and CDR2 is SYDVKM in the germline V gene. The CDR3 length is 17 residues. The CDR3 is CASSPFHSDTYKETQYF. The CDR3, as DNA: TGTGCCAGCAGTCCCTTCCATTCCGACACCTATAAGGAGACCCAGTACTTC.

The table lists this clone with a count of one. The genes are TRBV7-2 and TRBJ1-4; the match to TRBD1 covers 8 bases. The CDR3 spans 17 residues. V lost 5 bases, J lost 8 bases, and 16 bases stayed unmatched. In germline, CDR1 is SGHTA, CDR2 FQGNSA. The CDR3 region is CASSIGYGGQEVEKLFF. Here the CDR3 DNA reads TGTGCCAGCAGCATAGGGTACGGGGGACAGGAGGTCGAAAAACTGTTTTTT.

The chain employs TRBV9 and TRBJ2-1; a weak D match, TRBD2 (5 bases). Germline V gene sequence: CDR1 SGDLS, CDR2 YYNGEE. V shed 4 bases and J shed 9 bases, with 14 bases lying between them. CDR3 length: 13 residues. Here the CDR3 reads CASSRFSASEQFF. The CDR3 nucleotides read TGTGCCAGCAGCCGGTTTAGCGCGAGTGAGCAGTTCTTC.

The chain's CDR3 is CASRPTSGGAWETQYF. DNA of the CDR3: TGTGCCAGCAGACCAACTAGCGGGGGGGCGTGGGAGACCCAGTACTTC. This chain joins TRBV7-2 and TRBJ2-5, with 13 bases lining up with TRBD2. This CDR3 has 16 amino acids. The junction had 9 bases not matched to a gene; V was cut back by 6 bases and J by 5 bases. Germline values: CDR1 SGHTA, CDR2 FQGNSA.

The rearrangement links TRBV5-1 to TRBJ2-7; the match to TRBD2 covers 8 bases. CDR1 is SGHRS, CDR2 YFSETQ, per germline. The CDR3 is 14 amino acids. The trim removed 5 bases at V and 2 bases at J, leaving 6 bases unmatched. The CDR3 protein is CASRERGTTYEQYF. Written as DNA, the CDR3 is TGCGCCAGCAGGGAGCGGGGGACGACCTACGAGCAGTACTTC.

V is TRBV11-1 and J is TRBJ1-2; 7 nucleotides align to TRBD1. This CDR3 spans 13 amino acids. The V gene end was trimmed by 5 bases and the J gene end by 7 bases; junction bases not matched to a gene: 7. CDR1 and CDR2 (germline): SGHAT, FQDESV (reference sequence). In DNA, the CDR3 is TGTGCCAGCAGCCAAAACAGGGGTCGTGGCTACACCTTC. This codes for CASSQNRGRGYTF.

The DNA for the CDR3 is TGTGCCAGCAGTTTGTCGGGGATCCAAGAGACCCAGTACTTC. This sequence encodes CASSLSGIQETQYF. This chain uses TRBV28 with TRBJ2-5; maybe TRBD2 (5 bases). This CDR3 comprises 14 residues. Germline loops: CDR1 MDHEN, CDR2 SYDVKM. Deletions cut 3 bases from V and 1 base from J, with 9 bases between. The full variable domain, rest sourced from reference TRBV28 and TRBJ2-5, is DVKVTQSSRYLVKRTGEKVFLECVQDMDHENMFWYRQDPGLGLRLIYFSYDVKMKEKGDIPEGYSVSREKKERFSLILESASTNQTSMYLCASSLSGIQETQYFGPGTRLLVL.

The rearrangement uses TRBV5-1 and TRBJ2-3, with 7 bases that match TRBD2. Germline V gene data show CDR1 as SGHRS and CDR2 as YFSETQ. The CDR3 totals 15 residues. V shed 7 bases, J shed 3 bases, and the junction held 11 bases outside the gene matches. The CDR3 spells CASSWGTTTTDTQYF. The CDR3 nucleotides read TGCGCCAGCTCGTGGGGGACTACCACTACAGATACGCAGTATTTT.

V usage is TRBV28 and J usage is TRBJ1-1; 7 nucleotides align to TRBD1. Germline CDR1 MDHEN, CDR2 SYDVKM. CDR3 length: 15 residues. V lost 3 bases to trimming and J lost 8 bases; unmatched junction nucleotides: 12. In DNA form, the CDR3 reads TGTGCCAGCAGTTTCAGCAGGGACAGTCTCAGGGAAGCTTTCTTT. Amino acid sequence: CASSFSRDSLREAFF. The full variable domain, in which reference TRBV28 and TRBJ1-1 provide the parts outside the CDR3, is DVKVTQSSRYLVKRTGEKVFLECVQDMDHENMFWYRQDPGLGLRLIYFSYDVKMKEKGDIPEGYSVSREKKERFSLILESASTNQTSMYLCASSFSRDSLREAFFGQGTRLTVV.

The chain is built from TRBV7-9 and TRBJ2-3; possibly TRBD2 for D (7 bases). The ends were cut back, 7 bases at V and 2 bases at J, with 16 bases in the middle. This CDR3 spans 15 amino acids. CDR1 SEHNR and CDR2 FQNEAQ come from the germline V gene (reference sequence). CDR3 sequence reads: CASKGGLRFTDTQYF. The CDR3 DNA reads TGTGCCAGCAAGGGGGGACTACGATTCACAGATACGCAGTATTTT.

CDR3 protein: CASSQDEIAGARSSYEQYF. The CDR3 DNA reads TGCGCCAGCAGCCAAGATGAGATAGCGGGGGCCAGAAGCTCCTACGAGCAGTACTTC. The V gene is TRBV4-1, the J gene TRBJ2-7, with 9 bases aligning to TRBD2. This CDR3 is built from 19 residues. Germline trimming cut 0 bases from V and 0 bases from J; bases unmatched to any gene: 12. From germline, CDR1 is MGHRA and CDR2 YSYEKL.

This clone came up once. This chain connects TRBV6-5 to TRBJ2-1; no clear D gene. CDR1 and CDR2 (germline): MNHEY, SVGAGI. The CDR3 spans 14 residues. Between the trimmed V and J ends, which lost 2 bases and 10 bases, there was a span of 15 bases. The CDR3 DNA sequence: TGTGCCAGCAGTTACGGTGGGCTGGGTCAGGAGCAGTTCTTC. Translating gives CASSYGGLGQEQFF.

This chain uses TRBV18 with TRBJ1-5, with D unclear. The CDR3 loop spans 14 amino acids. The ends were cut back, 6 bases at V and 1 base at J, with 10 bases in the middle. CDR1 KGHSH and CDR2 LQKENI come from the germline V gene. CDR3 nucleotide sequence: TGTGCCAGCTCGCGCGGTCGGAGCAATCAGCCCCAGCATTTT. Protein: CASSRGRSNQPQHF.

CDR3 loop: CASSAWTGETGELFF. CDR3 coding DNA: TGTGCCAGCAGCGCATGGACTGGGGAAACCGGGGAGCTGTTTTTT. The chain combines TRBV11-3 with TRBJ2-2, with TRBD2 as a possible D gene (5 bases). Looked up from germline, CDR1 is SGHNT and CDR2 is YENEEA. CDR3 length: 15 residues. V was clipped by 5 bases and J by 5 bases, with 15 bases between them.

The gene calls are TRBV7-2 and TRBJ1-6; TRBD1 agrees at 11 bases. The CDR3 sequence is 15 residues long. After removal of 5 bases from V and 5 bases from J, the junction contained 2 bases not matched to a gene. CDR1 SGHTA and CDR2 FQGNSA come from the germline V gene. Written as DNA, the CDR3 is TGTGCCAGCAGCGGACAGGGGGCCGATAATTCACCCCTCCACTTT. Translated: CASSGQGADNSPLHF.

The V gene is TRBV6-6, the J gene TRBJ2-3, with TRBD2 matching 9 bases. The germline gives CDR1 MNHNY, CDR2 SVGAGI (reference sequence). The V and J ends lost 5 bases and 5 bases, in that order; junction bases with no gene match: 5. The CDR3 has 14 amino acids. The CDR3, as DNA: TGTGCCAGCAGTAGGGGACTAGCAGGAGATACGCAGTATTTT. This encodes CASSRGLAGDTQYF.

This sequence joins TRBV5-4 and TRBJ1-2, with TRBD1 matching over 9 bases. CDR1 SGHNT and CDR2 YYREEE come from the germline V gene (reference sequence). V shed 1 base and J 3 bases; nucleotides not matched to a gene: 4. The CDR3 length is 15 residues. The CDR3 here is CASSLFDRGDYGYTF. The DNA for the CDR3 is TGTGCCAGCAGCTTGTTTGACAGGGGGGACTATGGCTACACCTTC.

The chain links TRBV3-1 (or the pseudogene TRBV3-2) to TRBJ2-3, with 9 bases that match TRBD2. CDR1 and CDR2 (germline): LGHDT, YNNKEL (reference sequence). The CDR3 has 16 amino acids. With V trimmed by 2 bases and J by 0 bases, 3 bases remained unmatched. The CDR3 nucleotides are TGTGCCAGCAGCCAACTACTAGCGGGTAGCACAGATACGCAGTATTTT. This encodes CASSQLLAGSTDTQYF.

The chain carries TRBV4-1 and TRBJ2-3; D gene uncertain. The V gene lost 1 base and the J gene lost 4 bases, with 3 bases spanning the gap. CDR1 is MGHRA and CDR2 is YSYEKL in the germline V gene. The CDR3 spans 12 residues. CDR3 bases: TGCGCCAGCAGCCAAGCGGCAGATACGCAGTATTTT. Translation: CASSQAADTQYF.

This chain's CDR3 is CASRWAVNTEAFF. In nucleotides, the CDR3 is TGTGCCAGCAGATGGGCTGTGAACACTGAAGCTTTCTTT. The V call is TRBV14, the J call TRBJ1-1; D is unclear. Germline CDR1 is SGHDN and CDR2 is FVKESK. V lost 6 bases and J 0 bases, leaving 8 bases between the germline ends. CDR3 length equals 13 residues.